The 17 T cell receptor beta chains below all came from one sample that was sequenced in a study of human T cells and chemical hapten exposure. TCRdb used MiXCR to reprocess the RACE reads, holding one entry per CDR3 protein. Of more than 250,000 distinct CDR3 sequences in the sample, roughly 8.9% were seen once. Time point given: pre-sensitization, week 0. The treatment denotes: therapeutic diphenylcyclopropenone sensitization with weekly scalp DPC. The sample consisted of whole blood, taken in connection with sensitization to the hapten diphenylcyclopropenone (DPC). All receptors come from a woman in her 40s with alopecia areata. Some clones in this sample may be carry-over from other donors' samples.

This clonotype occurred a few times. The V and J genes are TRBV4-3 and TRBJ1-2; D is possibly TRBD1 (5 bases). Trimming stripped 0 bases from V and 4 bases from J, with 18 bases between. Per the germline V gene, CDR1 is LGHNA and CDR2 is YSLEER. The length of the CDR3 is 17 residues. CDR3 sequence: CASSQELVRRGAYGYTF. CDR3 DNA: TGCGCCAGCAGCCAAGAACTCGTCCGGCGCGGGGCCTATGGCTACACCTTC.

This clonotype came up a few times. The CDR3 loop reads CASSLRGNAYNEQFF. As DNA, the CDR3 is TGTGCCAGCAGCTTACGCGGGAATGCCTACAATGAGCAGTTCTTC. This chain joins TRBV7-2 and TRBJ2-1, with D tentatively TRBD2 (6 bases). Trimming took 2 bases from V and 2 from J, leaving 10 bases between them. The germline CDR1 and CDR2 sequences are SGHTA and FQGNSA. The CDR3 is 15 amino acids.

The gene calls are TRBV28 and TRBJ1-5; no clear D. This CDR3 has 13 amino acids. V was trimmed by 6 bases and J by 5 bases, leaving 11 bases between them. The V gene's germline CDR1 is MDHEN and CDR2 SYDVKM. The CDR3 nucleotides read TGTGCCAGCAGCCCCCCCTTTTATCAGCCCCAGCATTTT. Protein: CASSPPFYQPQHF.

This sequence joins TRBV7-2 and TRBJ2-2; 9 nucleotides line up with TRBD2. Losses at the gene ends were 3 bases for V and 0 bases for J; bases not matched to a gene: 8. The CDR3 loop spans 18 amino acids. Germline V lookup: CDR1 SGHTA, CDR2 FQGNSA. CDR3 DNA: TGTGCCAGCAGCTTCCTACTAGCGGGCAATACGAACACCGGGGAGCTGTTTTTT. Translated, it gives CASSFLLAGNTNTGELFF.

The CDR3: CASTLQGTKNIQYF. In DNA, the CDR3 is TGTGCCAGCACCCTACAGGGGACCAAAAACATTCAGTACTTC. The chain joins TRBV12-3 or TRBV12-4 to TRBJ2-4; 7 nucleotides agree with TRBD1. The CDR3 contains 14 residues. The V and J ends lost 7 bases and 2 bases, in that order; junction bases with no gene match: 5.

The chain links TRBV3-1 to TRBJ1-3; unclear D gene. V lost 1 base and J lost 3, with 10 bases in between. CDR1 LGHDT and CDR2 YNNKEL come from the germline V gene (reference sequence). This CDR3 has 15 amino acids. This CDR3 reads CASSQGFSSGNTIYF. CDR3 coding DNA: TGTGCCAGCAGCCAAGGTTTCAGCAGTGGAAACACCATATATTTT.

The V and J genes are TRBV5-8 and TRBJ2-7; D not certain. V gave up 2 bases and J gave up 6 bases, with 3 bases separating them. CDR1 and CDR2 (germline): SGHTS, YDEGEE. CDR3 length equals 10 residues. The CDR3 here is CASSFSEQYF. Written as DNA, the CDR3 is TGTGCCAGCAGCTTCAGCGAGCAGTACTTC.

The genes are TRBV7-9 and TRBJ2-2; 8 nucleotides align to TRBD1. Trimming at V came to 5 bases and at J to 7 bases, leaving 9 bases not matched to a gene. CDR1 is SEHNR, CDR2 FQNEAQ, per germline (reference sequence). The CDR3 totals 15 residues. The CDR3 protein is CASSVRQGSSGELFF. CDR3 coding DNA: TGTGCCAGCAGCGTACGACAGGGGTCGAGCGGGGAGCTGTTTTTT.

The gene calls are TRBV28 and TRBJ2-3, with D maybe TRBD1 (6 bases). The CDR3 consists of 15 residues. Germline assignment: CDR1 MDHEN and CDR2 SYDVKM. Trimming removed 2 bases at V and 2 bases at J, with 11 bases between. The CDR3 bases are TGTGCCAGCAGTTTAGGGACAATCGACACAGATACGCAGTATTTT. It specifies CASSLGTIDTDTQYF.

This clonotype was counted only a few times. V gene TRBV20-1 combines with J gene TRBJ2-4, with 7 bases that match TRBD2. V trimming: 7 bases; J trimming: 0 bases; junction bases outside the gene matches: 6. Germline V CDR1 and CDR2: DFQATT, SNEGSKA (reference sequence). The length of the CDR3 is 14 residues. The CDR3 here is CSVRRGLAKNIQYF. The CDR3 DNA sequence: TGCAGTGTACGGCGGGGGTTAGCCAAAAACATTCAGTACTTC.

V and J are TRBV24-1 and TRBJ2-3; the match to TRBD1 covers 10 bases. The CDR3 covers 18 residues. Trimming at V came to 3 bases and at J to 4 bases, leaving 12 bases not matched to a gene. CDR1 KGHDR and CDR2 SFDVKD come from the germline V gene. Here the CDR3 reads CATSDPNPRGTGADTQYF. CDR3 sequence (DNA): TGTGCCACCAGTGATCCGAATCCCCGGGGGACAGGGGCAGATACGCAGTATTTT.

This clonotype was recorded many times. The rearrangement links TRBV19 to TRBJ2-1; 9 positions match TRBD1. Germline V gene lookup returns CDR1 LNHDA and CDR2 SQIVND (reference sequence). CDR3 length: 12 residues. V was pared by 8 bases and J by 9 bases, with 5 bases of the junction left unmatched. The CDR3 DNA reads as TGTGCCAGTCGACAGGGGGTTGGTGAGCAGTTCTTC. Amino acid sequence: CASRQGVGEQFF. Full variable domain (missing parts from reference TRBV19 and TRBJ2-1): DGGITQSPKYLFRKEGQNVTLSCEQNLNHDAMYWYRQDPGQGLRLIYYSQIVNDFQKGDIAEGYSVSREKKESFPLTVTSAQKNPTAFYLCASRQGVGEQFFGPGTRLTVL.

The genes are TRBV6-4 and TRBJ1-5; no definite D call. Germline-derived CDR1 and CDR2 are MRHNA and SNTAGT. The CDR3 consists of 14 residues. Trimming stripped 2 bases from V and 0 bases from J, with 5 bases between. DNA of the CDR3: TGTGCCAGCAGTGACAGCTTTAGCAATCAGCCCCAGCATTTT. Protein: CASSDSFSNQPQHF.

This clonotype appeared many times. The chain couples TRBV20-1 to TRBJ2-3; TRBD2 is a possible D gene (5 bases). The CDR3 runs 13 residues. Trimming took off 6 bases at V and 5 bases at J, with 15 bases between the two ends. Germline CDR1 DFQATT, CDR2 SNEGSKA (reference sequence). The DNA of the CDR3 is TGCAGTGCAACGGACTTCGCCGTAGATACGCAGTATTTT. Residues: CSATDFAVDTQYF.

This clonotype was detected a few times. The rearrangement links TRBV21-1 to TRBJ2-7; the D call of TRBD1 is as the table states it, not checked on the DNA. TRBV21-1 is shown as a pseudogene. The CDR3 loop spans 15 amino acids. Here the CDR3 reads CASRIDSLLLGEQYF. The CDR3, as DNA: TGTGCCAGCAGGATAGACAGTCTTTTGCTTGGGGAGCAGTACTTC.

This clonotype was detected ten times or more. V usage is TRBV9 and J usage is TRBJ2-3; D gene uncertain. The CDR3 loop spans 13 amino acids. With 0 bases removed from V and 2 bases from J, the gap between germline ends came to 4 bases. Looked up from germline, CDR1 is SGDLS and CDR2 is YYNGEE. The CDR3: CASSVGPTDTQYF. CDR3 nucleotide sequence: TGTGCCAGCAGCGTAGGACCCACAGATACGCAGTATTTT.

CDR3 in amino acids: CASSLNSDTRRHTEAFF. The DNA for the CDR3 is TGTGCCAGCAGTCTCAATAGCGACACCAGAAGACACACTGAAGCTTTCTTT. The V call is TRBV6-1, the J call TRBJ1-1; no definite D call. Germline loops: CDR1 MNHNS, CDR2 SASEGT. V was cut by 5 bases and J by 3 bases, with 22 bases left in between. This CDR3 has 17 residues.